In this sample, the clone carrying this T cell receptor beta chain turned up a few times. The V end lost 0 bases, the J end lost 5 bases, and 13 bases lay between the germline ends. This CDR3 spans 15 amino acids. The germline V gene encodes CDR1 ENHRY and CDR2 SYGVKD. TCRdb reanalysed the RT-PCR reads using MiXCR and keeps one entry per CDR3 protein. This repertoire shows 650,000 to 800,000 distinct CDR3 sequences, about 14% found once; its top ten account for 3.6%. The source is a female donor in good health, serving as a healthy control. The sequenced sample was memory CD4+ T cells from blood. V is TRBV10-3 and J is TRBJ1-2; D remains unclear. Written as DNA, the CDR3 is TGTGCCATCAGTGAGTCCGTGGTGGCGGCATATGGCTACACCTTC. Translation gives CAISESVVAAYGYTF.